What follows are 13 T cell receptor beta chains derived from one specimen sequenced in a study of vaccination effects on CD4 cells after COVID-19. These TCRs are of unknown antigen specificity. With the ViraFEST assay, the study expanded antigen-specific CD4+ T cells using viral peptide pools, then sequenced them. Isolating CD4+ T cells followed roughly ten days of culture. Nobody among the vaccine recipients had prior SARS-CoV-2 infection (nucleocapsid antibodies were negative). Clones were sequenced by immunoSEQ multiplex PCR, and TCRdb holds only the in-frame ones, with some missing. The table includes just under 75,000 clones, roughly 74% detected once. The sample in question was CD4+ T cells from PBMCs cultured with HCoV-NL63 spike peptides, obtained before COVID-19 vaccination. The receptor set was obtained from a human donor who received a COVID-19 vaccine.

The chain has TRBV5-6 and TRBJ1-1; the D is unclear. Germline-derived CDR1 and CDR2 are SGHDT and YYEEEE. Trimming removed 0 bases from V and 1 base from J, with 10 bases in between. This CDR3 has 15 residues. The CDR3 nucleotides read TGTGCCAGCAGCTTGGTAGCACAAAGGAACACTGAAGCTTTCTTT. It codes for CASSLVAQRNTEAFF.

This clone was seen just once. V gene TRBV5-1 combines with J gene TRBJ2-3; 9 nucleotides line up with TRBD1. Losses at the gene ends were 6 bases for V and 2 bases for J; bases not matched to a gene: 4. Germline CDR1 reads SGHRS; CDR2 reads YFSETQ. This CDR3 is 14 amino acids long. The CDR3 DNA reads as TGCGCCAGCAACGGACAGGGGAACACAGATACGCAGTATTTT. Translating it yields CASNGQGNTDTQYF.

The CDR3: CASVNARSYEQYV. CDR3 sequence (DNA): TGTGCCAGCGTAAACGCCCGCTCCTACGAGCAGTACGTC. This chain connects TRBV7-7 to TRBJ2-7; no clear D. Trimming left V 8 bases short and J 0 bases short, with 11 bases between. Germline V gives CDR1 SSHAT, CDR2 FNYEAQ (reference sequence). This CDR3 has 13 amino acids.

The chain has TRBV4-3 and TRBJ2-4; D remains unclear. Germline V gives CDR1 LGHNA, CDR2 YSLEER. Trimming took off 0 bases at V and 1 base at J, with 13 bases between the two ends. The CDR3 runs to 17 residues. CDR3 sequence reads: CASSQDRTPGAKNIQYF. The DNA of the CDR3 is TGCGCCAGCAGCCAAGATCGGACCCCTGGGGCCAAAAACATTCAGTACTTC.

The chain joins TRBV28 to TRBJ1-6, with TRBD1 matching over 9 bases. The ends lost 3 bases at V and 7 bases at J; junction bases unmatched: 4. CDR1 and CDR2 from the germline V gene are MDHEN and SYDVKM. CDR3 size: 15 residues. This CDR3 reads CASSFRDRGNSPLHF. DNA for the CDR3: TGTGCCAGCAGTTTCCGCGACAGGGGGAATTCACCCCTCCACTTT.

The CDR3 region has the DNA TGTGCCAGCAGCCTATTGGGGTCTCATCCGGGGGGGCCAGGGGGTGAGCAGTTCTTC. Encoded protein: CASSLLGSHPGGPGGEQFF. The rearrangement links TRBV7-3 to TRBJ2-1, with D perhaps TRBD2 (8 bases). Germline lookup yields CDR1 SGHTA and CDR2 FQGTGA. This CDR3 is 19 amino acids long. V was clipped by 5 bases and J by 9 bases, with 32 bases between them.

The chain uses TRBV7-3 and TRBJ1-2; 7 nucleotides line up with TRBD1. CDR1 is SGHTA, CDR2 FQGTGA, per germline. CDR3 length: 14 residues. Trimming removed 7 bases from V and 5 bases from J; junction bases left unmatched: 10. CDR3 coding DNA: TGTGCCAGCAAACAAACAGGGGCTGAGTATGGCTACACCTTC. Protein sequence: CASKQTGAEYGYTF.

This clone has just one count. The rearrangement links TRBV10-3 to TRBJ2-7, with D uncertain. Germline assignment: CDR1 ENHRY and CDR2 SYGVKD. This CDR3 comprises 11 residues. V lost 8 bases and J lost 2, with 7 bases in between. CDR3 amino acids: CAIGTTYEQYV. The DNA for the CDR3 is TGTGCCATCGGTACAACCTACGAGCAGTACGTC.

The J gene is TRBJ1-5, the V gene TRBV28; possibly TRBD1 for D (5 bases). The V end was cut by 10 bases, the J end by 6 bases, with 16 bases between. The CDR3 is 13 residues long. CDR1 and CDR2 (germline): MDHEN, SYDVKM. The CDR3 sequence is CATEGRAGQPQHF. The DNA of the CDR3 is TGTGCCACAGAGGGCAGGGCAGGTCAGCCCCAGCATTTT.

This clone was picked up a small number of times. This rearrangement joins TRBV10-1 to TRBJ1-4; 7 positions agree with TRBD1. This CDR3 is 13 amino acids long. Germline assignment: CDR1 WNHNN and CDR2 SYGVQD (reference sequence). Trimming at V came to 8 bases and at J to 4 bases, leaving 4 bases not matched to a gene. CDR3 amino acids: CASRDSVNEKLFF. CDR3 coding DNA: TGCGCCAGCCGGGACAGCGTTAATGAAAAACTGTTTTTT.

This chain connects TRBV9 to TRBJ2-1; TRBD1 might be the D (6 bases). V dropped 0 bases and J dropped 1 base, with 14 bases sitting between them. Germline CDR1 is SGDLS and CDR2 is YYNGEE. CDR3 length: 17 residues. The CDR3 DNA reads as TGTGCCAGCAGCGTAGCCTGGGACACTTTTTCCTACAATGAGCAGTTCTTC. Protein: CASSVAWDTFSYNEQFF.

This clone was observed a handful of times. V is TRBV6-6 and J is TRBJ1-2; the D is unclear. Between the trimmed V and J ends, which lost 2 bases and 13 bases, there was a span of 17 bases. Germline V lookup: CDR1 MNHNY, CDR2 SVGAGI (reference sequence). This CDR3 has 13 amino acids. The CDR3 protein is CASSYQYPPRLTF. In nucleotides, the CDR3 is TGTGCCAGCAGTTACCAATATCCTCCCCGGCTCACCTTC.

The chain couples TRBV7-9 to TRBJ1-3; 8 nucleotides line up with TRBD1. This CDR3 is built from 16 residues. V shed 5 bases and J 0 bases; nucleotides not matched to a gene: 6. The V gene's germline CDR1 is SEHNR and CDR2 FQNEAQ (reference sequence). The CDR3 bases are TGTGCCAGCAGCCTAAGACAGGGGAGCTCTGGAAACACCATATATTTT. Amino acid sequence: CASSLRQGSSGNTIYF.